This record covers a single T cell receptor (beta chain). Antigen specificity is unknown. This record belongs to a study of cytomegalovirus exposure and HLA in healthy donors. Whole-study results and caveats: The authors later linked a missense DCLRE1C variant to TCR beta V- and J-gene trimming.

The PCR was carried out with 60 Vbeta primers and 13 Jbeta primers. The assay was immunoSEQ multiplex PCR, and TCRdb's table has in-frame clones only and misses some. The sample carries around 120,000 clones, about 86% recorded once. CDR1 and CDR2 from the germline V gene are SEHNR and FQNEAQ (reference sequence). The CDR3 sequence is 14 residues long. The trim removed 4 bases at V and 5 bases at J, leaving 1 base unmatched. The V call is TRBV7-9, the J call TRBJ1-4; TRBD1 agrees at 10 bases. The TCR comes from a man aged 18-30 years in good health and CMV-seronegative. The source material was PBMCs. In DNA form, the CDR3 reads TGTGCCAGCAGCTGGGGACAGGGGAATGAAAAACTGTTTTTT. This translates into CASSWGQGNEKLFF.